These 4 T cell receptor beta chains originate from one sample sequenced in a study of cytomegalovirus exposure and HLA in healthy donors. This table comes from immunoSEQ multiplex PCR, and its TCRdb copy is limited to in-frame clones, with some not included. The sample has around 75,000 clones; just under 85% are singletons. Source material: PBMCs. Receptor source: a man aged 30 to 39 in good health and CMV-seronegative.

This chain connects TRBV28 to TRBJ1-1, with TRBD1 as a possible D gene (5 bases). Germline loops: CDR1 MDHEN, CDR2 SYDVKM. The CDR3 runs 14 residues. V shed 6 bases and J shed 4 bases, with 15 bases lying between them. The CDR3 nucleotides are TGTGCCAGCAGGAACAAGAACCAGGGCACTGAAGCTTTCTTT. Its protein product is CASRNKNQGTEAFF.

The CDR3 DNA reads TGTGCCAGCAGCTTAGCCCCCGGGGCAGGGGGTCGATATAATTCACCCCTCCACTTT. This gives the protein CASSLAPGAGGRYNSPLHF. The J gene is TRBJ1-6, the V gene TRBV7-2; TRBD1 aligns across 7 bases. The ends lost 0 bases at V and 4 bases at J; junction bases unmatched: 12. This CDR3 region has 19 residues. CDR1 SGHTA and CDR2 FQGNSA come from the germline V gene.

The gene calls are TRBV30 and TRBJ1-5; D is unclear. The V end was cut by 1 base, the J end by 5 bases, with 9 bases between. The CDR3 contains 13 residues. The germline gives CDR1 GTSNPN, CDR2 SVGIG (reference sequence). In DNA form, the CDR3 reads TGTGCCTGGAGTGGTGACAACTATCAGCCCCAGCATTTT. Its translation: CAWSGDNYQPQHF.

The V call is TRBV13, the J call TRBJ1-4; 8 bases map to TRBD1. This CDR3 spans 15 amino acids. The V gene's germline CDR1 is PRHDT and CDR2 FYEKMQ (reference sequence). The ends lost 2 bases at V and 10 bases at J; junction bases unmatched: 9. The CDR3, as DNA: TGTGCCAGCAGCTTACGGCGGACAGGGTCGGGAAAACTGTTTTTT. Translation gives CASSLRRTGSGKLFF.